Presented here are 18 T cell receptor beta chains from one specimen sequenced in a study of CD8+ T cells in alopecia areata. The authors extracted RNA and reverse transcribed it into cDNA as the sequencing template. Produced via immunoSEQ multiplex PCR; TCRdb's table is partial and in-frame only. The data show 150,000 to 250,000 clones, with 50% to 60% seen just once and around 3.2% held by the top ten. Treatment indicated: oral pan-JAK inhibitor, 5-10 mg twice daily. The material sequenced was CD4+ T cells sorted from blood, taken at week 4, from a patient treated with tofacitinib. Every receptor here comes from a human donor with alopecia areata.

The chain couples TRBV15 to TRBJ2-6; 7 bases agree with TRBD1. Per the germline V gene, CDR1 is LNHNV and CDR2 is YYDKDF (reference sequence). The CDR3 sequence is 15 residues long. With V trimmed by 2 bases and J by 4 bases, 2 bases remained unmatched. The CDR3 loop reads CATSRTGAGANVLTF. The DNA for the CDR3 is TGTGCCACCAGCAGAACAGGGGCCGGGGCCAACGTCCTGACTTTC.

The gene calls are TRBV4-1 and TRBJ2-7; tentatively, D is TRBD1 (6 bases). Between the trimmed V and J ends, which lost 2 bases and 5 bases, there was a span of 16 bases. From germline, CDR1 is MGHRA and CDR2 YSYEKL. The CDR3 covers 15 residues. As DNA, the CDR3 is TGCGCCAGCAGCCAACCGGGCCAGGGGCTGCACGAGCAGTACTTC. It specifies CASSQPGQGLHEQYF.

The V call is TRBV6-5, the J call TRBJ2-4; possibly TRBD1 for D (5 bases). With 4 bases removed from V and 8 bases from J, the gap between germline ends came to 15 bases. This CDR3 comprises 14 residues. Germline V gene data show CDR1 as MNHEY and CDR2 as SVGAGI. CDR3 sequence reads: CASSSWQGSDIQYF. The CDR3 DNA is TGTGCCAGCAGTTCATGGCAGGGATCGGACATTCAGTACTTC.

The rearrangement joins TRBV5-1 to TRBJ1-1, with 10 positions matching TRBD1. Germline V lookup: CDR1 SGHRS, CDR2 YFSETQ. This CDR3 comprises 16 residues. The V gene end was trimmed by 4 bases and the J gene end by 2 bases; junction bases not matched to a gene: 8. CDR3 amino acids: CASSDGTGVLNTEAFF. In DNA, the CDR3 is TGCGCCAGCAGCGACGGGACAGGGGTTTTAAACACTGAAGCTTTCTTT.

V is TRBV25-1 and J is TRBJ1-1, with D tentatively TRBD1 (5 bases). The CDR3 is 14 amino acids. Germline lookup yields CDR1 MGHDK and CDR2 SYGVNS. V lost 4 bases and J lost 4, with 13 bases in between. DNA of the CDR3: TGTGCCAGCAGTGTGGTTGGGGGGGGCACTGAAGCTTTCTTT. The encoded protein is CASSVVGGGTEAFF.

The V gene is TRBV29-1, the J gene TRBJ1-1, with D possibly TRBD1 on 5 matching bases. CDR3 length: 12 amino acids. Trimming left V 6 bases short and J 1 base short, with 9 bases between. Germline V lookup: CDR1 SQVTM, CDR2 ANQGSEA. The chain's CDR3 is CSVGLKNTEAFF. As DNA, the CDR3 is TGCAGCGTGGGACTTAAGAACACTGAAGCTTTCTTT. The whole variable domain, filled in from reference TRBV29-1 and TRBJ1-1, reads SAVISQKPSRDICQRGTSLTIQCQVDSQVTMMFWYRQQPGQSLTLIATANQGSEATYESGFVIDKFPISRPNLTFSTLTVSNMSPEDSSIYLCSVGLKNTEAFFGQGTRLTVV.

The sample holds a few counts of this clone. The identical CDR3 is also encoded by other nucleotide sequences in the sample. The V and J genes are TRBV28 and TRBJ2-1; TRBD2 matches at 7 bases. The CDR3 has 15 amino acids. The trim removed 3 bases at V and 0 bases at J, leaving 2 bases unmatched. Germline lookup yields CDR1 MDHEN and CDR2 SYDVKM. The CDR3 DNA reads as TGTGCCAGCAGTTTGGGCGGGAGCTCCTACAATGAGCAGTTCTTC. It yields the protein CASSLGGSSYNEQFF. Combining the CDR3 with reference TRBV28 and TRBJ2-1 gives the whole variable domain DVKVTQSSRYLVKRTGEKVFLECVQDMDHENMFWYRQDPGLGLRLIYFSYDVKMKEKGDIPEGYSVSREKKERFSLILESASTNQTSMYLCASSLGGSSYNEQFFGPGTRLTVL.

This sequence joins TRBV29-1 and TRBJ1-4, with 7 bases lining up with TRBD1. Germline CDR1 reads SQVTM; CDR2 reads ANQGSEA. CDR3 length equals 14 residues. Unmatched junction bases numbered 3, after V lost 1 base and J lost 4 bases. The DNA for the CDR3 is TGCAGCGTTGAAGGTGGGACAGATAATGAAAAACTGTTTTTT. It is translated as CSVEGGTDNEKLFF.

This clone has only a few counts. The CDR3 bases are TGTGCCTGGAGTCCACCCACTTGGGCAGGGTTCCCAGATACGCAGTATTTT. Translating gives CAWSPPTWAGFPDTQYF. V and J are TRBV30 and TRBJ2-3, with D perhaps TRBD1 (5 bases). The CDR3 runs 17 residues. Germline CDR1 GTSNPN, CDR2 SVGIG (reference sequence). V lost 2 bases, J lost 4 bases, and 22 bases lay in between.

This clone has more than one count but fewer than ten. The gene calls are TRBV5-4 and TRBJ2-1, with a possible D match to TRBD1 (5 bases). The CDR3 contains 15 residues. The germline V gene encodes CDR1 SGHNT and CDR2 YYREEE (reference sequence). V lost 0 bases and J 5 bases, leaving 12 bases between the germline ends. DNA of the CDR3: TGTGCCAGCAGCTTGGCCATGCAGGGCCACAATGAGCAGTTCTTC. This translates into CASSLAMQGHNEQFF.

This clone appeared a few times. The rearrangement links TRBV5-6 to TRBJ2-1; a weak D match, TRBD2 (5 bases). The V end lost 1 base, the J end lost 5 bases, and 7 bases lay between the germline ends. Per germline, CDR1 SGHDT and CDR2 YYEEEE. The CDR3 has 13 residues. The CDR3 region is CASSLRTDNEQFF. CDR3 bases: TGTGCCAGCAGCTTGCGGACTGACAATGAGCAGTTCTTC.

In regard to this clone: The junction does not match germline at one end; this may be a read error. The genes are TRBV10-3 and TRBJ2-7; 8 bases map to TRBD1. The CDR3 extends over 14 amino acids. Germline loops: CDR1 ENHRY, CDR2 SYGVKD. The CDR3 region has the DNA TGTGCCATCAGACCGGACAGGGACGGGAGCGAGCAGCACTTC. This encodes CAIRPDRDGSEQHF.

This chain joins TRBV9 and TRBJ2-7; perhaps TRBD1 as D (6 bases). Trimming pared 2 bases from V and 5 bases from J, leaving 11 bases between. The CDR3 totals 13 residues. Looked up from germline, CDR1 is SGDLS and CDR2 is YYNGEE. Here the CDR3 reads CASSVATGDEQYF. CDR3 DNA sequence: TGTGCCAGCAGCGTCGCGACAGGTGACGAGCAGTACTTC.

This clone came up a few times. Distinct nucleotide sequences in the sample also encode this CDR3. The chain has TRBV29-1 and TRBJ2-3; no firm D call. Germline V gene data show CDR1 as SQVTM and CDR2 as ANQGSEA. Between the trimmed V and J ends, which lost 4 bases and 1 base, there was a span of 3 bases. CDR3 size: 11 residues. The DNA of the CDR3 is TGCAGCGTTGCCCGCACAGATACGCAGTATTTT. Protein sequence: CSVARTDTQYF.

The chain links TRBV10-3 to TRBJ2-5, with D perhaps TRBD1 (5 bases). Germline CDR1 is ENHRY and CDR2 is SYGVKD. V was cut by 9 bases and J by 2 bases, with 13 bases left in between. CDR3 length: 13 amino acids. Here the CDR3 DNA reads TGTGCCATTTCCAGGGCCTCTCAAGAGACCCAGTACTTC. Encoded protein: CAISRASQETQYF.

V and J are TRBV11-2 and TRBJ1-5; the match to TRBD1 covers 7 bases. This CDR3 comprises 15 residues. Per germline, CDR1 SGHAT and CDR2 FQNNGV. Trimming cost V 5 bases and J 4 bases; bases outside gene matches: 8. CDR3 in DNA: TGTGCCAGCAGCAAAGGGATGGACAGGAATCAGCCCCAGCATTTT. It yields the protein CASSKGMDRNQPQHF.

The J gene is TRBJ2-7, the V gene TRBV7-9; either TRBD1 or TRBD2 may supply D (5 bases each). Trimming cost V 4 bases and J 2 bases, with 15 bases left between them. CDR3 length: 15 residues. CDR1 is SEHNR, CDR2 FQNEAQ, per germline (reference sequence). The CDR3 DNA is TGTGCCAGCAGCTCCCTGAGGGGCAGGGCCTACGAGCAGTACTTC. This codes for CASSSLRGRAYEQYF.

The count of this clone is one. This chain connects TRBV7-2 to TRBJ2-1; D uncertain. V lost 2 bases, J lost 5 bases, and 7 bases lay in between. The CDR3 has 13 amino acids. Germline lookup yields CDR1 SGHTA and CDR2 FQGNSA. The chain's CDR3 is CASSLSQDNEQFF. For the CDR3, the DNA is TGTGCCAGCAGCTTATCCCAGGACAATGAGCAGTTCTTC.